The clone carrying this TCR beta chain showed up just a few times. Its antigen remains unknown. This entry is derived from a study of beta chain features in type 1 diabetes. In germline, CDR1 is MDHEN, CDR2 SYDVKM. Trimming pared 7 bases from V and 0 bases from J, leaving 10 bases between. The CDR3 is made up of 14 amino acids. The study, taken as a whole, reports: In all four CD4+ subsets, TCRB CDR3 length was significantly, moderately reduced in type 1 diabetes.

Every isolated RNA sample was fully reverse transcribed, so sequencing captured expressed TCRB transcripts. This table comes from immunoSEQ multiplex PCR, and its TCRdb copy is limited to in-frame clones, with some not included. Of under 200,000 clones listed, 6.5% to 10% were seen once; the top ten hold more than 0.45%. The V gene is TRBV28, the J gene TRBJ2-1; D possibly corresponds to TRBD2 (5 bases). Sample: central memory CD4+ T cells from blood. This sequence was found in a woman aged 18-29 years with type 1 diabetes. In DNA, the CDR3 is TGTGCCAGCAAAGGAGGAAGCTCCTACAATGAGCAGTTCTTC. Encoded protein: CASKGGSSYNEQFF.